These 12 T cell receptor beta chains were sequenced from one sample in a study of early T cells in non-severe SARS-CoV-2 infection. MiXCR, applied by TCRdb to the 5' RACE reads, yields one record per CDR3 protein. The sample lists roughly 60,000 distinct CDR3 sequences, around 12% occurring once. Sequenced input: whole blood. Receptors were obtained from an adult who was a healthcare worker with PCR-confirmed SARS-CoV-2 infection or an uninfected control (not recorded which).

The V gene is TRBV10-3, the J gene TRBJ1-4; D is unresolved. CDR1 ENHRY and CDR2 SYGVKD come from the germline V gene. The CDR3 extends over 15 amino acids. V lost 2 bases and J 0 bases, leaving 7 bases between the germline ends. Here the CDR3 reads CAISEDITTNEKLFF. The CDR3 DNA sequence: TGTGCCATCAGTGAGGACATTACAACTAATGAAAAACTGTTTTTT.

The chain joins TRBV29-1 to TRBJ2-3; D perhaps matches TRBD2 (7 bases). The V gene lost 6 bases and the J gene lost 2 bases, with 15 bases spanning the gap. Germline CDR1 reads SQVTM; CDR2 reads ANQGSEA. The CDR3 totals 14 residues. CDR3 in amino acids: CSVLDGGPTDTQYF. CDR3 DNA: TGCAGCGTACTAGACGGGGGGCCCACAGATACGCAGTATTTT.

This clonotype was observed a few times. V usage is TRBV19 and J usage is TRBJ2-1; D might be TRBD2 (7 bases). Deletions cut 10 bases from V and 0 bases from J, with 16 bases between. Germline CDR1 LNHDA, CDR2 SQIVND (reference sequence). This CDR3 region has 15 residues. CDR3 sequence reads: CATSRGGASYNEQFF. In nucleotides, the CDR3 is TGTGCCACCTCCCGCGGGGGCGCCTCCTACAATGAGCAGTTCTTC.

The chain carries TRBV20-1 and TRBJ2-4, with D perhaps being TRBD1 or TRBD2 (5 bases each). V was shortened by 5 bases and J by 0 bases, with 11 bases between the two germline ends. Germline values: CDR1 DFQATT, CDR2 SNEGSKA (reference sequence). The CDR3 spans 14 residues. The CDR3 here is CSAGGPQAKNIQYF. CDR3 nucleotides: TGCAGTGCTGGGGGACCACAAGCCAAAAACATTCAGTACTTC.

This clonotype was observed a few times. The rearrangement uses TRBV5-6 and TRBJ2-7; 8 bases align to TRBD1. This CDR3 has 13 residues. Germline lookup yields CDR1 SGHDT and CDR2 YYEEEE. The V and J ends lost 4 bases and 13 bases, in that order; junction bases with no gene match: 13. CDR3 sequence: CASSGYRDRKAYF. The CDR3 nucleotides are TGTGCCAGCAGCGGCTACCGGGACAGGAAAGCCTACTTC.

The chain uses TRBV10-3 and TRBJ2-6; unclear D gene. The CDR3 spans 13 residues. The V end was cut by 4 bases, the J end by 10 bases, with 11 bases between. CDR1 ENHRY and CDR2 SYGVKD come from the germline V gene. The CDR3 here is CAISGIGPNVLTF. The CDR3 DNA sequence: TGTGCCATCAGTGGGATTGGCCCTAACGTCCTGACTTTC.

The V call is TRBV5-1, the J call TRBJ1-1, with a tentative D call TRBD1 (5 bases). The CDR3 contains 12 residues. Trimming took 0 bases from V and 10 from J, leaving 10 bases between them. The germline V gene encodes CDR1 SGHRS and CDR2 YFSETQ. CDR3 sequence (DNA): TGCGCCAGCAGCTTGGCTGGGACGGGAGCTTTCTTT. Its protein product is CASSLAGTGAFF. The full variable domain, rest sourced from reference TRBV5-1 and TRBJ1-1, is KAGVTQTPRYLIKTRGQQVTLSCSPISGHRSVSWYQQTPGQGLQFLFEYFSETQRNKGNFPGRFSGRQFSNSRSEMNVSTLELGDSALYLCASSLAGTGAFFGQGTRLTVV.

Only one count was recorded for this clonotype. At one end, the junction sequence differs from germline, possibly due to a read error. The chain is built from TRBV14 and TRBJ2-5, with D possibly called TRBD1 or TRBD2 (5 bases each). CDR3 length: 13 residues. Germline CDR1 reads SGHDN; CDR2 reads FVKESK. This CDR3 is CARSLWGKETQYF. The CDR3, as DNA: TGTGCCAGGAGCCTCTGGGGGAAAGAGACCCAGTACTTC.

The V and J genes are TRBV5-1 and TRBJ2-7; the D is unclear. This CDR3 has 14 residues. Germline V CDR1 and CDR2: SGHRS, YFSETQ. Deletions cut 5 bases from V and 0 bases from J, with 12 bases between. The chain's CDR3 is CASSSDSNSYEQYF. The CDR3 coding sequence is TGCGCCAGCAGTTCTGACTCAAACTCCTACGAGCAGTACTTC.

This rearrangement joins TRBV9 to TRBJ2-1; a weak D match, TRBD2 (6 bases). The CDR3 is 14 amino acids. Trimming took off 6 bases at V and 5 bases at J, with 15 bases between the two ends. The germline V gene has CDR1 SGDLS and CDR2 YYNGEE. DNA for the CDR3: TGTGCCAGCACCCCCTGGGGGGATAACAATGAGCAGTTCTTC. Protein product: CASTPWGDNNEQFF.

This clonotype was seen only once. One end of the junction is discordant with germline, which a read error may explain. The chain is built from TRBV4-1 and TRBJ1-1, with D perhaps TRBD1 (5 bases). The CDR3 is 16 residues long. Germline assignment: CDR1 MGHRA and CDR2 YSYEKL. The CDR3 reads CASSRTKGREDTQAFF. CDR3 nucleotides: TGCGCCAGCAGCCGCACTAAAGGGAGGGAGGACACTCAAGCTTTCTTT.

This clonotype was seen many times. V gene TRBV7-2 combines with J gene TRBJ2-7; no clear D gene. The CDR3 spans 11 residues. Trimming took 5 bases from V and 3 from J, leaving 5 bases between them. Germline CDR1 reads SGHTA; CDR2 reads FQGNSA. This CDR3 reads CASSVGYEQYF. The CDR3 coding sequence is TGTGCCAGCAGCGTCGGCTACGAGCAGTACTTC.